These 27 T cell receptor beta chains were sequenced from one sample in a study of CD8 T cells in Susac syndrome. Reverse transcription used about 0.45 to 1 ug RNA and random hexamers. MiXCR, run by TCRdb on the immunoSEQ multiplex PCR reads, gives a single entry per CDR3 protein. The sample records approximately 180,000 distinct CDR3 sequences, around nine tenths being singletons. The sample taken for sequencing was CD4+ T cells from PBMCs. Receptors originate from a human donor with Susac syndrome.

The chain links TRBV25-1 to TRBJ1-2, with 9 nucleotides matching TRBD1. After removal of 4 bases from V and 8 bases from J, the junction contained 2 bases not matched to a gene. CDR3 size: 12 residues. Germline V gene lookup returns CDR1 MGHDK and CDR2 SYGVNS. As DNA, the CDR3 is TGTGCCAGCAGTGGGACAGGGGCGGGCTACACCTTC. This encodes CASSGTGAGYTF.

J is TRBJ2-2 and V is TRBV9; possible D gene TRBD1, 6 bases. The CDR3 consists of 15 residues. In germline, CDR1 is SGDLS, CDR2 YYNGEE. Between the trimmed V and J ends, which lost 0 bases and 1 base, there was a span of 7 bases. For the CDR3, the DNA is TGTGCCAGCAGCGTAGAGGGACAGAACACCGGGGAGCTGTTTTTT. Its protein is CASSVEGQNTGELFF.

V usage is TRBV4-1 and J usage is TRBJ2-5; no clear D. Germline CDR1 is MGHRA and CDR2 is YSYEKL. This CDR3 is 13 amino acids long. V lost 2 bases and J lost 0, with 4 bases in between. CDR3 region: CASSQTYQETQYF. In nucleotides, the CDR3 is TGCGCCAGCAGCCAAACGTACCAAGAGACCCAGTACTTC.

The chain has TRBV15 and TRBJ1-1; D uncertain. The length of the CDR3 is 13 residues. V shed 3 bases and J shed 4 bases, with 9 bases lying between them. Germline V gene data show CDR1 as LNHNV and CDR2 as YYDKDF (reference sequence). The CDR3 sequence: CATSSALITEAFF. CDR3 sequence (DNA): TGTGCCACCAGCAGTGCCCTTATCACTGAAGCTTTCTTT.

This clonotype was picked up a small number of times. V and J are TRBV29-1 and TRBJ1-1, with D perhaps TRBD1 (5 bases). Germline CDR1 SQVTM, CDR2 ANQGSEA. Trimming removed 4 bases from V and 1 base from J, with 7 bases in between. CDR3 length: 12 residues. The CDR3: CSVGGGNTEAFF. As DNA, the CDR3 is TGCAGCGTTGGGGGCGGGAACACTGAAGCTTTCTTT.

In its sample, this clonotype was seen once. The CDR3: CAWTSSGSNEKLFF. The DNA of the CDR3 is TGTGCCTGGACCTCCTCGGGGTCTAATGAAAAACTGTTTTTT. The chain uses TRBV30 and TRBJ1-4; no firm D call. Deletions cut 4 bases from V and 3 bases from J, with 12 bases between. CDR3 length equals 14 residues. The germline V gene has CDR1 GTSNPN and CDR2 SVGIG (reference sequence). Using reference TRBV30 and TRBJ1-4 for the parts outside the CDR3, the full variable domain is SQTIHQWPATLVQPVGSPLSLECTVEGTSNPNLYWYRQAAGRGLQLLFYSVGIGQISSEVPQNLSASRPQDRQFILSSKKLLLSDSGFYLCAWTSSGSNEKLFFGSGTQLSVL.

This chain links TRBV2 with TRBJ2-7; D unresolved. This CDR3 region has 13 residues. Germline V gene sequence: CDR1 SNHLY, CDR2 FYNNEI. With 6 bases removed from V and 0 bases from J, the gap between germline ends came to 9 bases. DNA for the CDR3: TGTGCCAGCAGGTGGTACAGCTCCTACGAGCAGTACTTC. Its protein product is CASRWYSSYEQYF.

This clonotype was seen just once. This chain connects TRBV7-9 to TRBJ2-1, with 7 bases lining up with TRBD2. This CDR3 contains 13 residues. Germline V gives CDR1 SEHNR, CDR2 FQNEAQ (reference sequence). With V trimmed by 0 bases and J by 12 bases, 5 bases remained unmatched. For the CDR3, the DNA is TGTGCCAGCAGCTTAGCGAAAATAGCGGGGCAGTTCTTC. Amino acids: CASSLAKIAGQFF.

This clonotype was seen once. This chain uses TRBV12-3 or TRBV12-4 with TRBJ2-7; D possibly matches TRBD1 or TRBD2 (5 bases each). This CDR3 spans 14 amino acids. Trimming removed 5 bases at V and 2 bases at J, with 13 bases between. The CDR3 DNA is TGTGCCAGCAGTCACCGGGACGGACCCTACGAGCAGTACTTC. It encodes CASSHRDGPYEQYF.

The genes are TRBV11-2 and TRBJ2-7, with TRBD1 as a possible D gene (6 bases). Per the germline V gene, CDR1 is SGHAT and CDR2 is FQNNGV. V was clipped by 1 base and J by 3 bases, with 13 bases between them. The CDR3 is 15 residues long. CDR3 protein: CASSLVRDINYEQYF. Written as DNA, the CDR3 is TGTGCCAGCAGCTTAGTGAGGGACATCAACTACGAGCAGTACTTC.

The chain employs TRBV5-4 and TRBJ2-3; D possibly corresponds to TRBD1 (6 bases). Trimming pared 0 bases from V and 4 bases from J, leaving 6 bases between. Germline CDR1 is SGHNT and CDR2 is YYREEE (reference sequence). There are 13 residues in the CDR3. CDR3 region: CASSLGQADTQYF. CDR3 coding DNA: TGTGCCAGCAGCTTGGGACAGGCAGATACGCAGTATTTT.

This chain connects TRBV27 to TRBJ2-5; 9 positions agree with TRBD1. Unmatched junction bases numbered 8, after V lost 2 bases and J lost 4 bases. There are 16 residues in the CDR3. The germline CDR1 and CDR2 sequences are MNHEY and SMNVEV (reference sequence). The CDR3 spells CASSLGGQGWGETQYF. DNA of the CDR3: TGTGCCAGCAGTTTAGGGGGACAGGGTTGGGGAGAGACCCAGTACTTC.

The chain has TRBV25-1 and TRBJ2-7; TRBD2 aligns across 10 bases. Germline CDR1 MGHDK, CDR2 SYGVNS. CDR3 length: 14 residues. Losses at the gene ends were 3 bases for V and 5 bases for J; bases not matched to a gene: 4. CDR3 in amino acids: CASSDSSGRNEQYF. The CDR3 region has the DNA TGTGCCAGCAGTGATTCTAGCGGGAGAAACGAGCAGTACTTC.

The chain recombines TRBV5-4 with TRBJ2-3, with unresolved D. The V end lost 3 bases, the J end lost 0 bases, and 14 bases lay between the germline ends. The CDR3 contains 16 residues. CDR1 and CDR2 (germline): SGHNT, YYREEE (reference sequence). For the CDR3, the DNA is TGTGCCAGCAGCTCGCCGACACAATATAGCACAGATACGCAGTATTTT. It yields the protein CASSSPTQYSTDTQYF.

The V gene is TRBV3-1, the J gene TRBJ2-7; D not resolved. CDR1 LGHDT and CDR2 YNNKEL come from the germline V gene (reference sequence). Trimming stripped 2 bases from V and 7 bases from J, with 6 bases between. CDR3 length: 11 residues. The CDR3 loop reads CASSQSWEQYF. CDR3 nucleotides: TGTGCCAGCAGCCAATCCTGGGAGCAGTACTTC.

J is TRBJ1-1 and V is TRBV18; perhaps TRBD1 as D (5 bases). CDR3 length: 13 amino acids. V lost 6 bases and J 3 bases, leaving 11 bases between the germline ends. From germline, CDR1 is KGHSH and CDR2 LQKENI. The CDR3 loop reads CASSSGEDTEAFF. The CDR3 region has the DNA TGTGCCAGCTCCTCGGGGGAGGACACTGAAGCTTTCTTT.

CDR3 sequence reads: CASSRGPTNQPQHF. CDR3 nucleotides: TGTGCCAGCAGTCGCGGACCGACTAATCAGCCCCAGCATTTT. V usage is TRBV12-3 or TRBV12-4 and J usage is TRBJ1-5; D call uncertain. With 5 bases removed from V and 4 bases from J, the gap between germline ends came to 12 bases. The CDR3 sequence is 14 residues long.

The gene calls are TRBV4-1 and TRBJ2-1, with 8 bases aligning to TRBD2. Germline V gene sequence: CDR1 MGHRA, CDR2 YSYEKL. V trimming: 4 bases; J trimming: 0 bases; junction bases outside the gene matches: 8. The CDR3 is 17 amino acids. The CDR3 DNA reads as TGCGCCAGCAGCCTCCGGGGGGGAGGGAGCTCCTACAATGAGCAGTTCTTC. This sequence encodes CASSLRGGGSSYNEQFF.

This chain uses TRBV12-3 or TRBV12-4 with TRBJ1-5; 10 bases match TRBD1. Unmatched junction bases numbered 9, after V lost 5 bases and J lost 5 bases. The CDR3 contains 16 residues. CDR3 coding DNA: TGTGCCAGCAGTCCATGGACAGGGGGAAGTTATCAGCCCCAGCATTTT. Protein product: CASSPWTGGSYQPQHF.

The chain combines TRBV20-1 with TRBJ2-1, with TRBD1 matching 8 bases. Germline CDR1 DFQATT, CDR2 SNEGSKA (reference sequence). The CDR3 loop spans 16 amino acids. Germline trimming cut 0 bases from V and 8 bases from J; bases unmatched to any gene: 12. This CDR3 is CSARDPRGQLVHEQFF. In DNA form, the CDR3 reads TGCAGTGCTAGAGATCCCAGGGGGCAACTGGTCCATGAGCAGTTCTTC.

CDR3 in amino acids: CASSVATPGRSYNEQFF. The CDR3, as DNA: TGTGCCAGCAGCGTAGCTACCCCGGGTCGGTCCTACAATGAGCAGTTCTTC. The chain recombines TRBV9 with TRBJ2-1; no firm D call. The CDR3 spans 17 residues. CDR1 and CDR2 from the germline V gene are SGDLS and YYNGEE. V was pared by 0 bases and J by 1 base, with 14 bases between. The whole variable domain, remainder taken from reference TRBV9 and TRBJ2-1, is DSGVTQTPKHLITATGQRVTLRCSPRSGDLSVYWYQQSLDQGLQFLIQYYNGEERAKGNILERFSAQQFPDLHSELNLSSLELGDSALYFCASSVATPGRSYNEQFFGPGTRLTVL.

The V and J genes are TRBV3-1 and TRBJ1-2; D gene ambiguous. The CDR3 extends over 15 amino acids. CDR1 is LGHDT, CDR2 YNNKEL, per germline (reference sequence). The ends were cut back, 0 bases at V and 0 bases at J, with 8 bases in the middle. The CDR3 region has the DNA TGTGCCAGCAGCCAAGACTACACGACTAACTATGGCTACACCTTC. It encodes CASSQDYTTNYGYTF.

About this clonotype itself: The junction and the germline gene differ at one end; a read error may be behind it. The J gene is TRBJ2-5, the V gene TRBV29-1; 9 nucleotides line up with TRBD1. Germline V gene lookup returns CDR1 SQVTM and CDR2 ANQGSEA. The CDR3 length is 14 residues. The CDR3 DNA sequence: TGCAGCGTTGGAGAGGACAGGGGCGGGGAGATCCAGTACTTC. It translates to CSVGEDRGGEIQYF.

The genes are TRBV15 and TRBJ2-1, with D possibly matching TRBD2 (5 bases). The germline V and J ends were trimmed by 0 bases and 10 bases, with 7 bases remaining between them. CDR3 length equals 12 residues. CDR1 is LNHNV and CDR2 is YYDKDF in the germline V gene (reference sequence). CDR3 residues: CATSRDSGEQFF. The DNA of the CDR3 is TGTGCCACCAGCAGAGATTCGGGAGAGCAGTTCTTC.

In this sample, this clonotype turned up a few times. This rearrangement joins TRBV29-1 to TRBJ1-2, with D maybe TRBD1 (5 bases). The CDR3 is 13 amino acids. Germline V gives CDR1 SQVTM, CDR2 ANQGSEA. V was cut by 4 bases and J by 2 bases, with 11 bases left in between. CDR3 DNA: TGCAGCGTTGTTGGGGCTGGGAACTATGGCTACACCTTC. It translates to CSVVGAGNYGYTF.

The V call is TRBV2, the J call TRBJ2-3, with no clear D. The CDR3 consists of 16 residues. V shed 0 bases and J shed 0 bases, with 10 bases lying between them. CDR1 is SNHLY, CDR2 FYNNEI, per germline. The CDR3 is CASSEAPPTSTDTQYF. CDR3 sequence (DNA): TGTGCCAGCAGTGAAGCCCCTCCGACAAGCACAGATACGCAGTATTTT.

The chain links TRBV5-1 to TRBJ1-2; 12 nucleotides match TRBD1. The CDR3 sequence is 17 residues long. V shed 4 bases and J 8 bases; nucleotides not matched to a gene: 15. Germline V gene lookup returns CDR1 SGHRS and CDR2 YFSETQ. The chain's CDR3 is CASSAETGTGGVYGYTF. The CDR3, as DNA: TGCGCCAGCAGCGCAGAAACGGGGACAGGGGGCGTCTACGGCTACACCTTC.